A single sample is the source of the 27 T cell receptor beta chains below, sequenced in a study of blood T cell repertoires in COVID-19. Sequenced by immunoSEQ multiplex PCR; TCRdb stores in-frame clones only, minus some. The repertoire has fewer than 200,000 clones, 79% of them found once; the top ten carry roughly 20%. The source material was PBMCs or T cells enriched from blood (not recorded which). Receptors were obtained from an older woman in a cohort exposed to, infected with or recovered from COVID-19 (not recorded which).

The CDR3 DNA follows: TGTGCCTGCACCCTCCCCCCAACTAGCGGGAAGATCAATGAGCAGTTCTTC. This encodes CACTLPPTSGKINEQFF. The chain links TRBV30 to TRBJ2-1, with TRBD2 matching over 10 bases. Unmatched junction bases numbered 17, after V lost 6 bases and J lost 6 bases. The CDR3 has 17 amino acids. Germline V gene lookup returns CDR1 GTSNPN and CDR2 SVGIG (reference sequence).

The rearrangement links TRBV24-1 to TRBJ2-1; D is undetermined. Germline V lookup: CDR1 KGHDR, CDR2 SFDVKD. Trimming cost V 5 bases and J 10 bases, with 14 bases left between them. This CDR3 is built from 13 residues. The CDR3 is CATSVTGRDEQFF. CDR3 nucleotide sequence: TGTGCCACCAGTGTAACGGGTCGAGACGAGCAGTTCTTC.

The V and J genes are TRBV29-1 and TRBJ2-5; D gene uncertain. Germline-derived CDR1 and CDR2 are SQVTM and ANQGSEA. This CDR3 has 14 residues. Between the trimmed V and J ends, which lost 0 bases and 5 bases, there was a span of 13 bases. DNA of the CDR3: TGCAGCGTTGAAGACGGTCGGGTCCGGGAGACCCAGTACTTC. Protein: CSVEDGRVRETQYF. The full variable domain, rest sourced from reference TRBV29-1 and TRBJ2-5, is SAVISQKPSRDICQRGTSLTIQCQVDSQVTMMFWYRQQPGQSLTLIATANQGSEATYESGFVIDKFPISRPNLTFSTLTVSNMSPEDSSIYLCSVEDGRVRETQYFGPGTRLLVL.

CDR3 coding DNA: TGTGCCAGCAGCTTAACTTCTAGCGGTAGGGAGCAGTTCTTC. Amino acids: CASSLTSSGREQFF. V gene TRBV7-3 combines with J gene TRBJ2-1, with 7 bases identical to TRBD2. After removal of 0 bases from V and 10 bases from J, the junction contained 6 bases not matched to a gene. Germline V gene data show CDR1 as SGHTA and CDR2 as FQGTGA. The CDR3 is 14 amino acids.

This clone occurred once. The chain is built from TRBV28 and TRBJ2-7; the match to TRBD2 covers 9 bases. The CDR3 spans 15 residues. V was clipped by 5 bases and J by 0 bases; unmatched bases: 5. Germline assignment: CDR1 MDHEN and CDR2 SYDVKM. The CDR3: CASSVHSGSSYEQYF. CDR3 DNA: TGTGCCAGCAGTGTGCATAGCGGGAGCTCCTACGAGCAGTACTTC.

This clone was counted once. V usage is TRBV19 and J usage is TRBJ2-1; 8 bases map to TRBD2. Germline CDR1 is LNHDA and CDR2 is SQIVND (reference sequence). Trimming took 5 bases from V and 8 from J; bases not matched to a gene: 17. The CDR3 is 17 residues long. CDR3 sequence (DNA): TGTGCCAGTAGTCAGGGGCCCACTTGGCGGGAGGTCTATGAGCAGTTCTTC. This sequence encodes CASSQGPTWREVYEQFF.

The V call is TRBV28, the J call TRBJ1-6, with 11 bases that match TRBD1. This CDR3 is built from 17 residues. V lost 2 bases, J lost 6 bases, and 6 bases stayed unmatched. CDR1 is MDHEN, CDR2 SYDVKM, per germline. CDR3 coding DNA: TGTGCCAGCAGTTTAATAGGCGGGACAGGGGGTAATTCACCCCTCCACTTT. Translation gives CASSLIGGTGGNSPLHF.

In its sample, this clone was seen once. This chain connects TRBV5-4 to TRBJ2-1; D call uncertain. With 1 base removed from V and 10 bases from J, the gap between germline ends came to 9 bases. Germline V gene data show CDR1 as SGHNT and CDR2 as YYREEE (reference sequence). The CDR3 length is 12 residues. The CDR3 DNA sequence: TGTGCCAGCAGCTTGCCTAGATACGAGCAGTTCTTC. Its translation is CASSLPRYEQFF.

The chain combines TRBV5-1 with TRBJ2-7, with a possible D match to TRBD2 (6 bases). This CDR3 is built from 13 residues. Germline V gives CDR1 SGHRS, CDR2 YFSETQ. The V gene lost 0 bases and the J gene lost 10 bases, with 14 bases spanning the gap. The CDR3 region is CASSLAIAGIQYF. The CDR3 coding sequence is TGCGCCAGCAGCTTGGCTATCGCGGGGATACAGTACTTC.

The gene calls are TRBV6-1 and TRBJ2-5; the match to TRBD1 covers 11 bases. Germline loops: CDR1 MNHNS, CDR2 SASEGT. CDR3 size: 15 residues. V lost 2 bases to trimming and J lost 4 bases; unmatched junction nucleotides: 3. This chain's CDR3 is CASSERTGGAETQYF. Here the CDR3 DNA reads TGTGCCAGCAGTGAAAGGACAGGGGGCGCAGAGACCCAGTACTTC.

Note on this clone: In the same sample, other DNA sequences code for this CDR3. The chain carries TRBV18 and TRBJ1-1, with a tentative D call TRBD1 (6 bases). This CDR3 comprises 14 residues. V was shortened by 5 bases and J by 0 bases, with 10 bases between the two germline ends. Germline V gene data show CDR1 as KGHSH and CDR2 as LQKENI. CDR3 sequence (DNA): TGTGCCAGCTCATCGACAGGTATGAACACTGAAGCTTTCTTT. It translates to CASSSTGMNTEAFF.

The chain combines TRBV7-9 with TRBJ2-1, with TRBD1 matching over 9 bases. Germline V lookup: CDR1 SEHNR, CDR2 FQNEAQ (reference sequence). V lost 5 bases and J lost 0; bases outside the gene matches: 2. This CDR3 contains 15 residues. CDR3 bases: TGTGCCAGCAGCGTACAGGGGGCCTCCTACAATGAGCAGTTCTTC. Residues: CASSVQGASYNEQFF. The variable domain in full, completed from reference TRBV7-9 and TRBJ2-1, reads DTGVSQNPRHKITKRGQNVTFRCDPISEHNRLYWYRQTLGQGPEFLTYFQNEAQLEKSRLLSDRFSAERPKGSFSTLEIQRTEQGDSAMYLCASSVQGASYNEQFFGPGTRLTVL.

The chain carries TRBV11-2 and TRBJ2-7, with D possibly TRBD1 on 6 matching bases. CDR1 SGHAT and CDR2 FQNNGV come from the germline V gene. The CDR3 has 13 amino acids. The V end was cut by 1 base, the J end by 6 bases, with 10 bases between. The CDR3 is CASSLGTEGEQYF. The DNA of the CDR3 is TGTGCCAGCAGCTTAGGGACAGAAGGCGAGCAGTACTTC.

This sequence joins TRBV2 and TRBJ2-5, with TRBD2 matching 9 bases. The CDR3 spans 18 residues. Germline CDR1 and CDR2: SNHLY and FYNNEI. The trim removed 8 bases at V and 0 bases at J, leaving 16 bases unmatched. CDR3 region: CASGSLYTRLADQETQYF. CDR3 DNA: TGTGCCAGCGGGAGTCTTTATACGAGACTAGCGGACCAAGAGACCCAGTACTTC.

The chain combines TRBV5-5 with TRBJ1-5; 9 bases are shared with TRBD1. Looked up from germline, CDR1 is SGHKS and CDR2 is YYEKEE (reference sequence). After removal of 2 bases from V and 4 bases from J, the junction contained 7 bases not matched to a gene. This CDR3 contains 16 residues. The CDR3 nucleotides read TGTGCCAGCAGCTTACAACCGGGACAGGGAAATCAGCCCCAGCATTTT. This sequence encodes CASSLQPGQGNQPQHF. Combining the CDR3 with reference TRBV5-5 and TRBJ1-5 gives the whole variable domain DAGVTQSPTHLIKTRGQQVTLRCSPISGHKSVSWYQQVLGQGPQFIFQYYEKEERGRGNFPDRFSARQFPNYSSELNVNALLLGDSALYLCASSLQPGQGNQPQHFGDGTRLSIL.

The V gene is TRBV3-1 (or the pseudogene TRBV3-2), the J gene TRBJ2-3, with D perhaps TRBD2 (5 bases). This CDR3 has 17 residues. Germline V gene data show CDR1 as LGHDT and CDR2 as YNNKEL (reference sequence). V dropped 0 bases and J dropped 4 bases, with 17 bases sitting between them. Here the CDR3 DNA reads TGTGCCAGCAGCCAAGAGGGGAGCCCCCTCGGCCCAGATACGCAGTATTTT. Its protein product is CASSQEGSPLGPDTQYF.

The gene calls are TRBV11-2 and TRBJ2-1; the match to TRBD1 covers 11 bases. Germline CDR1 reads SGHAT; CDR2 reads FQNNGV. Germline trimming cut 1 base from V and 8 bases from J; bases unmatched to any gene: 1. CDR3 size: 14 residues. The CDR3 DNA follows: TGTGCCAGCAGCTTAGGGACAGGGGGCGATGAGCAGTTCTTC. This sequence encodes CASSLGTGGDEQFF.

This clone occurred a few times. CDR3 nucleotide sequence: TGTGCTAGTGGTTTGGGGTGGACGAGGGGGACAGCTGGCTACACCTTC. Translation: CASGLGWTRGTAGYTF. V and J are TRBV12-5 and TRBJ1-2, with TRBD1 matching 7 bases. V lost 1 base to trimming and J lost 7 bases; unmatched junction nucleotides: 12. The CDR3 is 16 residues long. Per the germline V gene, CDR1 is LGHNT and CDR2 is FRNRAP.

The V call is TRBV19, the J call TRBJ2-3; 12 positions agree with TRBD2. In germline, CDR1 is LNHDA, CDR2 SQIVND (reference sequence). The CDR3 spans 13 residues. The V gene end was trimmed by 6 bases and the J gene end by 6 bases; junction bases not matched to a gene: 1. This CDR3 reads CASRTSGSDTQYF. DNA for the CDR3: TGTGCCAGTAGGACTAGCGGGAGCGATACGCAGTATTTT.

The rearrangement links TRBV5-1 to TRBJ1-1; D may be TRBD1 (6 bases). Per the germline V gene, CDR1 is SGHRS and CDR2 is YFSETQ. The V gene lost 2 bases and the J gene lost 0 bases, with 14 bases spanning the gap. The CDR3 has 16 amino acids. This CDR3 is CASSLGVGQLNTEAFF. The CDR3 nucleotides are TGCGCCAGCAGCTTAGGCGTCGGACAGCTGAACACTGAAGCTTTCTTT.

V and J are TRBV2 and TRBJ1-1, with a weak D call TRBD1 (5 bases). In germline, CDR1 is SNHLY, CDR2 FYNNEI. V shed 6 bases and J shed 5 bases, with 19 bases lying between them. This CDR3 is built from 15 residues. CDR3 nucleotide sequence: TGTGCCAGCAGCCAGAATGGGGGGTGGGCAACTGAAGCTTTCTTT. This codes for CASSQNGGWATEAFF.

The gene calls are TRBV7-8 and TRBJ1-6; D is perhaps TRBD1 (6 bases). Germline values: CDR1 SGHVS, CDR2 FQNEAQ. This CDR3 comprises 15 residues. Trimming removed 5 bases from V and 4 bases from J, with 12 bases in between. The CDR3 reads CASSPNRDYNSPLHF. CDR3 coding DNA: TGTGCCAGCAGCCCGAACAGGGATTATAATTCACCCCTCCACTTT.

V is TRBV18 and J is TRBJ2-5; possible D gene TRBD2, 6 bases. Germline V gives CDR1 KGHSH, CDR2 LQKENI. Trimming took 3 bases from V and 7 from J, leaving 18 bases between them. The CDR3 sequence is 15 residues long. CDR3 sequence reads: CASSPAAGFRGTQYF. CDR3 DNA: TGTGCCAGCTCACCTGCTGCGGGGTTTCGGGGGACCCAGTACTTC.

The chain joins TRBV7-8 to TRBJ1-1; a possible D gene is TRBD1 (6 bases). Germline V gene sequence: CDR1 SGHVS, CDR2 FQNEAQ. This CDR3 has 14 residues. Deletions cut 1 base from V and 5 bases from J, with 11 bases between. The CDR3 DNA follows: TGTGCCAGCAGCTTAGTGGGGGCCGAAACTGAAGCTTTCTTT. It is translated as CASSLVGAETEAFF.

The chain recombines TRBV18 with TRBJ2-1, with 11 bases that match TRBD2. The CDR3 has 16 amino acids. From germline, CDR1 is KGHSH and CDR2 LQKENI. Unmatched junction bases numbered 7, after V lost 3 bases and J lost 6 bases. The CDR3 DNA is TGTGCCAGCTCACCCCCCGGGACTAGCGGCTCCAATGAGCAGTTCTTC. Translated, it gives CASSPPGTSGSNEQFF.

This chain joins TRBV7-9 and TRBJ1-1, with 8 positions matching TRBD1. V shed 6 bases and J 8 bases; nucleotides not matched to a gene: 5. The CDR3 is made up of 12 amino acids. CDR1 SEHNR and CDR2 FQNEAQ come from the germline V gene (reference sequence). The CDR3 protein is CASRLTGGEAFF. CDR3 sequence (DNA): TGTGCCAGCAGGCTTACAGGGGGAGAAGCTTTCTTT.

The rearrangement links TRBV5-1 to TRBJ2-3, with D possibly matching TRBD1 (5 bases). The CDR3 covers 16 residues. Germline-derived CDR1 and CDR2 are SGHRS and YFSETQ. Trimming removed 4 bases at V and 2 bases at J, with 17 bases between. The CDR3 region is CASSKSPVGDTDTQYF. In DNA, the CDR3 is TGCGCCAGCAGCAAATCTCCCGTAGGGGACACAGATACGCAGTATTTT.